The TCR beta chain under discussion was sequenced for a study of cytomegalovirus exposure and HLA in healthy donors. Study outcomes and limitations: Compared with the roughly 700-donor mean, an Asian-associated ancestry cluster reportedly had fewer N-insertions, according to a later analysis. In all likelihood, a cluster of highly shared sequence variants was a sequencing artifact.

Primers: 60 Vbeta forward and 13 Jbeta reverse. The method was immunoSEQ multiplex PCR; TCRdb's version includes in-frame clones alone and lacks a portion of them. The sample holds around 130,000 clones, over 70% seen once. In its sample, this clone was seen a few times. Its specificity is unknown. The specimen was PBMCs. This TCR came from a woman between 40 and 50 years old in good health and CMV-seronegative.

CDR3 coding DNA: TGCGCCAGCAGCTTCCGGGACAGGGAGACCGGGGAGCTGTTTTTT. This gives the protein CASSFRDRETGELFF. The chain combines TRBV5-1 with TRBJ2-2; TRBD1 matches 9 bases. CDR3 size: 15 residues. Germline V gene lookup returns CDR1 SGHRS and CDR2 YFSETQ. After removal of 2 bases from V and 5 bases from J, the junction contained 4 bases not matched to a gene.